This T cell receptor (beta chain) was found in a study of T-cell memory formation after mild COVID-19. This CDR3 comprises 15 residues. Germline values: CDR1 SGHAT, CDR2 FQNNGV. Germline trimming cut 5 bases from V and 1 base from J; bases unmatched to any gene: 4. Constant-segment primers served in 5'RACE that generated TCR alpha and TCR beta cDNA libraries bearing sample barcodes and UMIs. TCRdb fed the 5' RACE reads into MiXCR, producing one record per CDR3 protein. The table has hundreds of thousands of distinct CDR3 sequences, 20% to 30% seen once. The chain carries TRBV11-2 and TRBJ2-2; 7 bases agree with TRBD2. Material: PBMCs or a T cell subset sorted from them (not recorded which). This sequence was found in an adult woman who had mild COVID-19 (a few samples of this study predate the infection). Cell type and time point are not known. The CDR3, as DNA: TGTGCCAGCAGCCCGTTAGCGGGGAACACCGGGGAGCTGTTTTTT. It is translated as CASSPLAGNTGELFF. Full variable domain (missing parts from reference TRBV11-2 and TRBJ2-2): EAGVAQSPRYKIIEKRQSVAFWCNPISGHATLYWYQQILGQGPKLLIQFQNNGVVDDSQLPKDRFSAERLKGVDSTLKIQPAKLEDSAVYLCASSPLAGNTGELFFGEGSRLTVL.